A single sample is the source of the 32 T cell receptor beta chains below, sequenced in a study of blood T cell repertoires in COVID-19. Measured with immunoSEQ multiplex PCR; TCRdb has only the in-frame clones, and not every one. The sample consists of approximately 380,000 clones, roughly nine tenths of them appearing once. The sequencing sample was made of PBMCs or T cells enriched from blood (not recorded which). Source of these receptors: a woman in her 40s who had been exposed to COVID-19.

This clone was found a few times. This rearrangement joins TRBV6-1 to TRBJ1-6, with 7 bases lining up with TRBD1. Germline CDR1 is MNHNS and CDR2 is SASEGT. This CDR3 spans 14 amino acids. V trimming: 3 bases; J trimming: 7 bases; junction bases outside the gene matches: 3. In nucleotides, the CDR3 is TGTGCCAGCAGTGATAGACAGGGAAATTCACCCCTCCACTTT. Protein: CASSDRQGNSPLHF.

This chain links TRBV2 with TRBJ1-5; weak D call: TRBD1 (6 bases). Per the germline V gene, CDR1 is SNHLY and CDR2 is FYNNEI. Deletions cut 3 bases from V and 3 bases from J, with 9 bases between. CDR3 size: 14 residues. In DNA, the CDR3 is TGTGCCAGCAGTGAGGACAGAAACAATCAGCCCCAGCATTTT. Protein: CASSEDRNNQPQHF.

The chain employs TRBV20-1 and TRBJ2-3; 9 bases fit TRBD2. The V and J ends lost 3 bases and 2 bases, in that order; junction bases with no gene match: 6. The CDR3 runs to 15 residues. Germline loops: CDR1 DFQATT, CDR2 SNEGSKA (reference sequence). DNA of the CDR3: TGCAGTGCTAGTCTGGCGGGAGGGAACACAGATACGCAGTATTTT. It is translated as CSASLAGGNTDTQYF.

This clone was seen a single time. The chain combines TRBV11-3 with TRBJ2-7, with D uncertain. Trimming stripped 0 bases from V and 0 bases from J, with 6 bases between. Germline CDR1 reads SGHNT; CDR2 reads YENEEA. The CDR3 is made up of 14 amino acids. The DNA of the CDR3 is TGTGCCAGCAGCTTAGAAGCCACCTCCTACGAGCAGTACTTC. Translating gives CASSLEATSYEQYF.

This clone was observed a few times. The J gene is TRBJ2-7, the V gene TRBV5-5; D may be TRBD1 (6 bases). The ends were cut back, 2 bases at V and 4 bases at J, with 16 bases in the middle. CDR1 is SGHKS and CDR2 is YYEKEE in the germline V gene (reference sequence). The CDR3 sequence is 15 residues long. The CDR3 sequence: CASSLYRESIYEQYF. The CDR3 bases are TGTGCCAGCAGCTTATACAGGGAATCGATATACGAGCAGTACTTC.

The gene calls are TRBV18 and TRBJ1-2; D ambiguous. The germline V gene has CDR1 KGHSH and CDR2 LQKENI. The CDR3 has 20 amino acids. V lost 1 base and J 5 bases, leaving 29 bases between the germline ends. DNA for the CDR3: TGTGCCAGCTCACCACAGGCCTCCCCCTCACGAGCGGCCGCTGGGTATGGCTACACCTTC. Its protein is CASSPQASPSRAAAGYGYTF.

This clone appeared once. This chain connects TRBV6-5 to TRBJ2-7; maybe TRBD2 (6 bases). The CDR3 length is 15 residues. With 6 bases removed from V and 2 bases from J, the gap between germline ends came to 17 bases. Germline V CDR1 and CDR2: MNHEY, SVGAGI. Written as DNA, the CDR3 is TGTGCCAGCAGCCGACTCCCGGGACTGCCCTACGAGCAGTACTTC. Amino acid sequence: CASSRLPGLPYEQYF.

The chain carries TRBV18 and TRBJ1-4, with a possible D match to TRBD1 (5 bases). V was cut by 3 bases and J by 8 bases, with 13 bases left in between. This CDR3 region has 14 residues. The germline V gene has CDR1 KGHSH and CDR2 LQKENI. CDR3: CASSPEGLREKLFF. DNA for the CDR3: TGTGCCAGCTCACCTGAGGGACTCCGGGAAAAACTGTTTTTT.

In its sample, this clone was seen once. The rearrangement uses TRBV19 and TRBJ2-1; the match to TRBD2 covers 8 bases. From germline, CDR1 is LNHDA and CDR2 SQIVND (reference sequence). Unmatched junction bases numbered 8, after V lost 6 bases and J lost 1 base. The CDR3 covers 16 residues. The CDR3 region has the DNA TGTGCCAGTAGCGACGGACTAGCCCGTTCCTACAATGAGCAGTTCTTC. It specifies CASSDGLARSYNEQFF.

The CDR3 sequence: CATSRDKRYVLETQYF. CDR3 DNA sequence: TGTGCCACCAGCAGGGACAAGCGCTACGTCCTAGAGACCCAGTACTTC. The J gene is TRBJ2-5, the V gene TRBV15, with a tentative D call TRBD1 (5 bases). The CDR3 length is 16 residues. V lost 3 bases and J lost 4, with 18 bases in between. From germline, CDR1 is LNHNV and CDR2 YYDKDF (reference sequence). Filled out from reference TRBV15 and TRBJ2-5, the complete variable domain reads DAMVIQNPRYQVTQFGKPVTLSCSQTLNHNVMYWYQQKSSQAPKLLFHYYDKDFNNEADTPDNFQSRRPNTSFCFLDIRSPGLGDTAMYLCATSRDKRYVLETQYFGPGTRLLVL.

The genes are TRBV6-5 and TRBJ1-1; D is unresolved. Germline loops: CDR1 MNHEY, CDR2 SVGAGI. V dropped 8 bases and J dropped 3 bases, with 16 bases sitting between them. This CDR3 is 14 amino acids long. The CDR3 loop is CASDRDVGYTEAFF. The CDR3 DNA is TGTGCCAGCGATCGGGATGTGGGGTACACTGAAGCTTTCTTT.

V and J are TRBV7-3 and TRBJ2-1; 8 positions agree with TRBD2. J lost 6 bases, V lost 5 bases, and 3 bases had no gene match. CDR3 length: 13 residues. CDR1 is SGHTA and CDR2 is FQGTGA in the germline V gene. CDR3 bases: TGTGCCAGCAGCCCGGGACTAGTCAATGAGCAGTTCTTC. It yields the protein CASSPGLVNEQFF.

J is TRBJ2-3 and V is TRBV5-1; 11 nucleotides agree with TRBD2. The length of the CDR3 is 16 residues. Germline V gene sequence: CDR1 SGHRS, CDR2 YFSETQ. V shed 4 bases and J 4 bases; nucleotides not matched to a gene: 8. CDR3 sequence reads: CASSSSGGVTADTQYF. In nucleotides, the CDR3 is TGCGCCAGCAGCAGTAGCGGGGGGGTCACGGCAGATACGCAGTATTTT.

This chain joins TRBV30 and TRBJ2-7; 7 bases are a match to TRBD2. The CDR3 consists of 18 residues. The V gene's germline CDR1 is GTSNPN and CDR2 SVGIG (reference sequence). The trim removed 0 bases at V and 2 bases at J, leaving 16 bases unmatched. The CDR3 is CAWSVTSGIGSETYEQYF. The CDR3 DNA reads TGTGCCTGGAGTGTGACCAGCGGGATTGGATCAGAAACCTACGAGCAGTACTTC.

V and J are TRBV5-6 and TRBJ2-7, with D possibly TRBD1 on 6 matching bases. The CDR3 is 17 residues long. The V end was cut by 2 bases, the J end by 2 bases, with 20 bases between. Per germline, CDR1 SGHDT and CDR2 YYEEEE. Written as DNA, the CDR3 is TGTGCCAGCAGCTTTGGCTCTACAGGCAGGGGAGCCTACGAGCAGTACTTC. Residues: CASSFGSTGRGAYEQYF.

In its sample, this clone was seen once. The chain uses TRBV19 and TRBJ2-1, with TRBD2 identical over 9 bases. The CDR3 extends over 16 amino acids. Germline assignment: CDR1 LNHDA and CDR2 SQIVND (reference sequence). V trimming: 6 bases; J trimming: 4 bases; junction bases outside the gene matches: 10. The CDR3 bases are TGTGCCAGTAGCACTCCGGGCGGGGGGGGATACAATGAGCAGTTCTTC. This encodes CASSTPGGGGYNEQFF.

The genes are TRBV5-1 and TRBJ2-1, with 10 bases that match TRBD2. CDR3 length: 15 residues. V trimming: 4 bases; J trimming: 5 bases; junction bases outside the gene matches: 6. Germline assignment: CDR1 SGHRS and CDR2 YFSETQ. This chain's CDR3 is CASSPRTSGDNEQFF. CDR3 sequence (DNA): TGCGCCAGCAGCCCCCGGACTAGCGGAGACAATGAGCAGTTCTTC.

V usage is TRBV7-2 and J usage is TRBJ2-3; the match to TRBD1 covers 7 bases. V lost 2 bases and J lost 4; bases outside the gene matches: 15. The length of the CDR3 is 18 residues. Germline CDR1 and CDR2: SGHTA and FQGNSA. This chain's CDR3 is CASSLTQGHHQGADTQYF. In DNA form, the CDR3 reads TGTGCCAGCAGCTTAACCCAAGGTCATCACCAGGGGGCAGATACGCAGTATTTT.

This clone has only a few counts. V is TRBV5-1 and J is TRBJ2-3; D may be TRBD2 (6 bases). V shed 2 bases and J shed 1 base, with 11 bases lying between them. Per the germline V gene, CDR1 is SGHRS and CDR2 is YFSETQ. The CDR3 covers 15 residues. The DNA for the CDR3 is TGCGCCAGCAGCTTAGATGGGACTCGCACAGATACGCAGTATTTT. Translating gives CASSLDGTRTDTQYF.

The chain combines TRBV7-2 with TRBJ2-1, with 7 positions matching TRBD1. The ends lost 4 bases at V and 7 bases at J; junction bases unmatched: 7. Germline V CDR1 and CDR2: SGHTA, FQGNSA. The CDR3 loop spans 14 amino acids. The CDR3 sequence is CASSSGNRGNEQFF. The CDR3 DNA is TGTGCCAGCAGCTCAGGGAACAGGGGAAATGAGCAGTTCTTC.

This clone was detected only once. This chain links TRBV29-1 with TRBJ2-6; possible D gene TRBD1, 6 bases. Germline values: CDR1 SQVTM, CDR2 ANQGSEA. Trimming stripped 4 bases from V and 4 bases from J, with 17 bases between. This CDR3 contains 16 residues. In DNA form, the CDR3 reads TGCAGCGTTGTCGGCAGGGGTCCTTGGGGGGCCAACGTCCTGACTTTC. Translating gives CSVVGRGPWGANVLTF.

The chain employs TRBV11-3 and TRBJ1-4, with D uncertain. There are 15 residues in the CDR3. Trimming took 4 bases from V and 1 from J, leaving 10 bases between them. The germline V gene encodes CDR1 SGHNT and CDR2 YENEEA. In DNA form, the CDR3 reads TGTGCCAGCAGCTCTACAGCCGGAACTAATGAAAAACTGTTTTTT. This codes for CASSSTAGTNEKLFF.

Points on this clone: Additional DNA sequences in this sample encode the identical CDR3. The rearrangement joins TRBV27 to TRBJ1-3; D is undetermined. Looked up from germline, CDR1 is MNHEY and CDR2 is SMNVEV (reference sequence). This CDR3 has 13 amino acids. Trimming shortened V by 6 bases and J by 4 bases, and 10 bases separated the two germline ends. The CDR3 spells CASSPSGGNTIYF. DNA of the CDR3: TGTGCCAGCAGCCCCTCGGGGGGAAACACCATATATTTT.

The chain joins TRBV11-3 to TRBJ2-7; 8 bases match TRBD1. V lost 5 bases and J lost 5; bases outside the gene matches: 8. Germline V lookup: CDR1 SGHNT, CDR2 YENEEA. The CDR3 has 14 residues. The CDR3, as DNA: TGTGCCAGCAGCCCCTGGACAGGGAAAAACGAGCAGTACTTC. As protein: CASSPWTGKNEQYF.

This chain uses TRBV5-4 with TRBJ2-1, with 7 bases matching TRBD2. Germline V gene sequence: CDR1 SGHNT, CDR2 YYREEE (reference sequence). The CDR3 has 15 residues. J was trimmed by 0 bases and V by 2 bases; bases with no gene match: 2. This CDR3 is CASSFWTSSYNEQFF. CDR3 coding DNA: TGTGCCAGCAGCTTTTGGACTAGCTCCTACAATGAGCAGTTCTTC.

V usage is TRBV7-2 and J usage is TRBJ2-2; D is perhaps TRBD2 (5 bases). Trimming left V 5 bases short and J 0 bases short, with 10 bases between. The germline V gene encodes CDR1 SGHTA and CDR2 FQGNSA. The CDR3 runs 15 residues. In nucleotides, the CDR3 is TGTGCCAGCAGCCCCGGAGGTCCGAACACCGGGGAGCTGTTTTTT. It is translated as CASSPGGPNTGELFF.

The rearrangement links TRBV6-5 to TRBJ2-7; 7 nucleotides agree with TRBD1. J lost 3 bases, V lost 3 bases, and 8 bases had no gene match. The germline gives CDR1 MNHEY, CDR2 SVGAGI. This CDR3 region has 15 residues. The CDR3 sequence: CASSYRQGISYEQYF. In DNA, the CDR3 is TGTGCCAGCAGTTATCGACAGGGTATCAGCTACGAGCAGTACTTC.

V gene TRBV25-1 combines with J gene TRBJ1-2; no reliable D call. This CDR3 spans 15 amino acids. Germline assignment: CDR1 MGHDK and CDR2 SYGVNS. V gave up 3 bases and J gave up 4 bases, with 15 bases separating them. This CDR3 reads CASSDHSRDLYGYTF. DNA of the CDR3: TGTGCCAGCAGTGATCACTCCCGGGATCTCTATGGCTACACCTTC.

V gene TRBV7-2 combines with J gene TRBJ2-7; D possibly corresponds to TRBD2 (6 bases). The germline CDR1 and CDR2 sequences are SGHTA and FQGNSA. The V end was cut by 3 bases, the J end by 3 bases, with 9 bases between. The CDR3 runs 13 residues. The CDR3: CASSFRGYYEQYF. The CDR3 DNA reads as TGTGCCAGCAGCTTCCGGGGGTACTACGAGCAGTACTTC.

V and J are TRBV7-8 and TRBJ2-1; tentatively, D is TRBD2 (6 bases). The V gene lost 4 bases and the J gene lost 12 bases, with 13 bases spanning the gap. Germline-derived CDR1 and CDR2 are SGHVS and FQNEAQ. CDR3 length equals 12 residues. The CDR3 loop reads CASSSSAGLQFF. The CDR3 bases are TGTGCCAGCAGCTCATCGGCGGGGCTGCAGTTCTTC. Full variable domain (missing parts from reference TRBV7-8 and TRBJ2-1): GAGVSQSPRYKVAKRGQDVALRCDPISGHVSLFWYQQALGQGPEFLTYFQNEAQLDKSGLPSDRFFAERPEGSVSTLKIQRTQQEDSAVYLCASSSSAGLQFFGPGTRLTVL.

This sequence joins TRBV29-1 and TRBJ1-1; 8 bases are shared with TRBD1. J was trimmed by 10 bases and V by 3 bases; bases with no gene match: 7. There are 12 residues in the CDR3. CDR1 is SQVTM and CDR2 is ANQGSEA in the germline V gene. For the CDR3, the DNA is TGCAGCGTTGATTCAGGACAGGGACCAGCTTTCTTT. Its protein is CSVDSGQGPAFF.

As DNA, the CDR3 is TGTGCCAGCAGCCGAGGCGGTTCTAGCAAAACGCGGACCTACGAGCAGTACTTC. It translates to CASSRGGSSKTRTYEQYF. The chain employs TRBV27 and TRBJ2-7; D might be TRBD2 (5 bases). This CDR3 is 18 amino acids long. V dropped 6 bases and J dropped 2 bases, with 26 bases sitting between them. Per the germline V gene, CDR1 is MNHEY and CDR2 is SMNVEV (reference sequence).